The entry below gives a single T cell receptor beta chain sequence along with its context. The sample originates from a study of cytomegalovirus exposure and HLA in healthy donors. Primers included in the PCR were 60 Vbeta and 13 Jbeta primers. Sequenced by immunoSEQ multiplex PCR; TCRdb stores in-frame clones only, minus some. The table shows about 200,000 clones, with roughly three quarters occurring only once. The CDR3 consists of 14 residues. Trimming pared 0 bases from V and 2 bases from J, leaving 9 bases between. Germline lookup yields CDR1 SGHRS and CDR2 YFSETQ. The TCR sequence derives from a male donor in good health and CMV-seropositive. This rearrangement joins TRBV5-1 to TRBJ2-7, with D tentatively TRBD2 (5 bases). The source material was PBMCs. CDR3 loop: CASSLVDGTYEQYF. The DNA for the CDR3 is TGCGCCAGCAGCTTGGTAGACGGGACCTACGAGCAGTACTTC.